A single sample gave rise to the 25 T cell receptor beta chains below, sequenced in a study of cytomegalovirus exposure and HLA in healthy donors (dated by TCRdb to the late 2010s). The library came from the immunoSEQ multiplex PCR assay. For the multiplex PCR, a mixture combining 60 forward primers for TCR Vbeta segments and 13 reverse primers for TCR Jbeta segments was used. The table comes from immuneACCESS by way of TCRdb, which keeps in-frame sequences with V and J called. Part of the clones is missing from these tables; in studies checked, under half for an unresolved V gene and the rest for unknown reasons. The sample table contains over 150,000 clones; only one count was recorded for 70% to 85% of them. The ten largest clonotypes hold 0.075% to 0.1% of the sample. The specimen sequenced was PBMCs. These receptor sequences come from a boy between 2 and 15 years old in good health and CMV-seronegative.

The V gene is TRBV7-8, the J gene TRBJ1-1; 7 bases agree with TRBD1. CDR3 length: 18 amino acids. J was trimmed by 0 bases and V by 6 bases; bases with no gene match: 16. Germline V gene lookup returns CDR1 SGHVS and CDR2 FQNEAQ. This CDR3 reads CASRKETGPRLMNTEAFF. As DNA, the CDR3 is TGTGCCAGCAGGAAAGAGACAGGGCCACGACTGATGAACACTGAAGCTTTCTTT.

CDR3: CASSARGRQPQHF. In DNA form, the CDR3 reads TGTGCCAGCAGCGCCCGAGGCCGTCAGCCCCAGCATTTT. The chain uses TRBV9 and TRBJ1-5; D not resolved. V gave up 3 bases and J gave up 6 bases, with 10 bases separating them. In germline, CDR1 is SGDLS, CDR2 YYNGEE. The CDR3 runs 13 residues.

Here the CDR3 reads CASSQDVGGSTDTQYF. CDR3 DNA sequence: TGCGCCAGCAGCCAAGATGTCGGGGGATCCACAGATACGCAGTATTTT. The chain recombines TRBV4-1 with TRBJ2-3; D might be TRBD2 (6 bases). The CDR3 totals 16 residues. Trimming stripped 0 bases from V and 2 bases from J, with 12 bases between. Germline V gene sequence: CDR1 MGHRA, CDR2 YSYEKL.

The chain is built from TRBV7-9 and TRBJ2-3, with 9 bases aligning to TRBD2. Germline loops: CDR1 SEHNR, CDR2 FQNEAQ (reference sequence). This CDR3 comprises 17 residues. With V trimmed by 6 bases and J by 3 bases, 13 bases remained unmatched. CDR3 region: CASSHGWRGGRTDTQYF. The CDR3 nucleotides read TGTGCCAGCAGTCACGGATGGCGGGGGGGCCGGACAGATACGCAGTATTTT. Based on the CDR3 plus reference TRBV7-9 and TRBJ2-3, the full variable domain is DTGVSQNPRHKITKRGQNVTFRCDPISEHNRLYWYRQTLGQGPEFLTYFQNEAQLEKSRLLSDRFSAERPKGSFSTLEIQRTEQGDSAMYLCASSHGWRGGRTDTQYFGPGTRLTVL.

The rearrangement joins TRBV27 to TRBJ2-4, with 7 bases aligning to TRBD1. J was trimmed by 2 bases and V by 5 bases; bases with no gene match: 6. CDR3 size: 15 residues. Germline values: CDR1 MNHEY, CDR2 SMNVEV (reference sequence). DNA of the CDR3: TGTGCCAGCAGTCTAACAGGGGCGACCAAAAACATTCAGTACTTC. Translated: CASSLTGATKNIQYF.

The table lists this clone with a few counts. The chain links TRBV11-3 to TRBJ2-7, with TRBD1 matching 8 bases. The CDR3 runs to 14 residues. From germline, CDR1 is SGHNT and CDR2 YENEEA. V was pared by 4 bases and J by 1 base, with 3 bases of the junction left unmatched. The CDR3 is CASSSGTGSYEQYF. In DNA form, the CDR3 reads TGTGCCAGCAGCTCCGGGACAGGATCCTACGAGCAGTACTTC.

The chain couples TRBV5-1 to TRBJ2-3; the match to TRBD2 covers 11 bases. Germline loops: CDR1 SGHRS, CDR2 YFSETQ. V gave up 7 bases and J gave up 6 bases; unmatched junction bases: 7. This CDR3 has 14 amino acids. CDR3: CASSTSGGTDTQYF. DNA of the CDR3: TGCGCCAGCTCAACTAGCGGGGGAACTGATACGCAGTATTTT.

The rearrangement links TRBV4-1 to TRBJ1-1, with D uncertain. Germline loops: CDR1 MGHRA, CDR2 YSYEKL. The germline V and J ends were trimmed by 5 bases and 8 bases, with 18 bases remaining between them. The CDR3 runs 14 residues. The DNA of the CDR3 is TGCGCCAGCAGCTACCACTCAGAAGAGGGAGAAGCTTTCTTT. Translated, it gives CASSYHSEEGEAFF.

The table lists this clone with a few counts. V and J are TRBV18 and TRBJ1-1; D gene ambiguous. Trimming left V 4 bases short and J 4 bases short, with 13 bases between. In germline, CDR1 is KGHSH, CDR2 LQKENI. The CDR3 is 14 amino acids. CDR3 sequence (DNA): TGTGCCAGCTCACTCAACGAGGGTAGCACTGAAGCTTTCTTT. It specifies CASSLNEGSTEAFF.

There are a few counts of this clone. This chain uses TRBV7-9 with TRBJ1-1, with 9 bases identical to TRBD1. This CDR3 has 15 residues. Trimming cost V 3 bases and J 1 base; bases outside gene matches: 3. Germline V gene data show CDR1 as SEHNR and CDR2 as FQNEAQ (reference sequence). The DNA for the CDR3 is TGTGCCAGCAGCTTCCCGGGACAGGGGAACACTGAAGCTTTCTTT. Amino acids: CASSFPGQGNTEAFF.

Concerning this clone itself: One end of the junction fails to match germline, which may point to a read error. CDR3 coding DNA: TGTGCCAGCAGCCTAGCCGGGACAGGAGATGGCTACACCTTC. Translation gives CASSLAGTGDGYTF. The chain joins TRBV7-9 to TRBJ1-2; 8 bases line up with TRBD1. This CDR3 spans 14 amino acids. Germline V lookup: CDR1 SEHNR, CDR2 FQNEAQ (reference sequence).

The chain links TRBV5-4 to TRBJ2-5, with D perhaps TRBD2 (5 bases). V lost 0 bases and J 0 bases, leaving 6 bases between the germline ends. The CDR3 is 14 residues long. The V gene's germline CDR1 is SGHNT and CDR2 YYREEE (reference sequence). The DNA for the CDR3 is TGTGCCAGCAGCTTGGGACTACACCAAGAGACCCAGTACTTC. Translation gives CASSLGLHQETQYF.

This chain joins TRBV29-1 and TRBJ1-4, with D possibly TRBD1 on 6 matching bases. Germline V gene lookup returns CDR1 SQVTM and CDR2 ANQGSEA. The CDR3 loop spans 13 amino acids. V lost 6 bases and J lost 8, with 16 bases in between. CDR3 DNA sequence: TGCAGCGTCGGTAGACAGGTGGGGGAAAAACTGTTTTTT. This codes for CSVGRQVGEKLFF.

In this sample, this clone turned up a few times. The V call is TRBV7-2, the J call TRBJ2-1; 9 bases map to TRBD2. Germline-derived CDR1 and CDR2 are SGHTA and FQGNSA. The J segment lost 1 base and the V segment lost 1 base, leaving 5 bases of the junction unmatched. The CDR3 has 17 amino acids. The CDR3 loop is CASSLDVAGVSYNEQFF. The CDR3 DNA is TGTGCCAGCAGCTTAGATGTAGCGGGAGTTTCCTACAATGAGCAGTTCTTC.

V usage is TRBV9 and J usage is TRBJ1-4, with 7 bases identical to TRBD1. The CDR3 is 15 residues long. Trimming cost V 0 bases and J 3 bases; bases outside gene matches: 2. The germline gives CDR1 SGDLS, CDR2 YYNGEE. For the CDR3, the DNA is TGTGCCAGCAGCGTAGCGGACAGGCCTAATGAAAAACTGTTTTTT. It codes for CASSVADRPNEKLFF.

The chain uses TRBV4-3 and TRBJ2-5; a weak D match, TRBD2 (6 bases). CDR3 length: 15 residues. Trimming stripped 4 bases from V and 4 bases from J, with 16 bases between. Germline V gene sequence: CDR1 LGHNA, CDR2 YSLEER. The CDR3 reads CASSLTRGVGETQYF. CDR3 bases: TGCGCCAGCAGCCTCACTCGCGGGGTCGGAGAGACCCAGTACTTC.

The V and J genes are TRBV6-1 and TRBJ1-1, with a tentative D call TRBD1 (6 bases). V shed 2 bases and J shed 3 bases, with 13 bases lying between them. In germline, CDR1 is MNHNS, CDR2 SASEGT. The CDR3 has 15 residues. The CDR3 is CASSEFGRGYTEAFF. As DNA, the CDR3 is TGTGCCAGCAGTGAATTTGGCAGGGGATACACTGAAGCTTTCTTT.

The V call is TRBV4-3, the J call TRBJ2-3, with D uncertain. V shed 1 base and J shed 5 bases, with 7 bases lying between them. Germline V CDR1 and CDR2: LGHNA, YSLEER. CDR3 size: 13 residues. CDR3: CASSQAGVDTQYF. CDR3 sequence (DNA): TGCGCCAGCAGCCAAGCTGGAGTAGATACGCAGTATTTT.

This rearrangement joins TRBV6-6 to TRBJ2-4; 11 bases are shared with TRBD1. The germline V gene encodes CDR1 MNHNY and CDR2 SVGAGI (reference sequence). The CDR3 is 14 amino acids. The V gene end was trimmed by 4 bases and the J gene end by 7 bases; junction bases not matched to a gene: 3. The chain's CDR3 is CASSWRDRGNIQYF. Here the CDR3 DNA reads TGTGCCAGCAGTTGGAGGGACAGGGGGAACATTCAGTACTTC.

V gene TRBV6-1 combines with J gene TRBJ1-2, with D perhaps matching TRBD1 (6 bases). The length of the CDR3 is 17 residues. The germline CDR1 and CDR2 sequences are MNHNS and SASEGT. Deletions cut 2 bases from V and 4 bases from J, with 20 bases between. CDR3 nucleotides: TGTGCCAGCAGTGAAATCGGCAGGGGACGGATGATCTATGGCTACACCTTC. Amino acids: CASSEIGRGRMIYGYTF.

V usage is TRBV7-2 and J usage is TRBJ1-2, with no clear D. Germline assignment: CDR1 SGHTA and CDR2 FQGNSA. The CDR3 runs to 13 residues. V was clipped by 1 base and J by 8 bases, with 11 bases between them. The CDR3 DNA is TGTGCCAGCAGCTTAGTTGGACGGGAGGGCTACACCTTC. Encoded protein: CASSLVGREGYTF.

The gene calls are TRBV5-4 and TRBJ2-3; weak D call: TRBD1 (5 bases). Germline V gives CDR1 SGHNT, CDR2 YYREEE (reference sequence). The CDR3 covers 14 residues. V lost 2 bases and J 0 bases, leaving 7 bases between the germline ends. The CDR3 DNA sequence: TGTGCCAGCAGCTTTGACAGAAGCACAGATACGCAGTATTTT. Protein product: CASSFDRSTDTQYF.

The rearrangement joins TRBV19 to TRBJ2-7, with 11 bases that match TRBD1. With V trimmed by 6 bases and J by 2 bases, 9 bases remained unmatched. From germline, CDR1 is LNHDA and CDR2 SQIVND (reference sequence). The CDR3 length is 16 residues. In nucleotides, the CDR3 is TGTGCCAGTAGCGGTTTACCGGGACAGGGGGCCTACGAGCAGTACTTC. This encodes CASSGLPGQGAYEQYF.

The chain is built from TRBV19 and TRBJ1-2, with a weak D call TRBD1 (5 bases). Germline CDR1 LNHDA, CDR2 SQIVND (reference sequence). CDR3 length equals 16 residues. The V and J ends lost 3 bases and 1 base respectively, with 15 bases between them. The CDR3 spells CASSMGPRTYNYGYTF. CDR3 DNA sequence: TGTGCCAGTAGTATGGGGCCGCGGACGTATAACTATGGCTACACCTTC.

The V and J genes are TRBV7-6 and TRBJ2-3; tentatively, D is TRBD2 (5 bases). Trimming took 3 bases from V and 4 from J, leaving 23 bases between them. The CDR3 contains 18 residues. Germline CDR1 and CDR2: SGHVS and FNYEAQ. The CDR3 nucleotides are TGTGCCAGCAGCTTTTCTCGGGGAGCCTCCCTCGGAGCAGATACGCAGTATTTT. This encodes CASSFSRGASLGADTQYF.